This T cell receptor beta chain comes out of a study of cytomegalovirus exposure and HLA in healthy donors. The CDR3 is 12 residues long. V was pared by 5 bases and J by 4 bases, with 8 bases between. Per the germline V gene, CDR1 is LNHDA and CDR2 is SQIVND (reference sequence). The PCR contained 60 Vbeta and 13 Jbeta primers. Sequencing was performed with immunoSEQ multiplex PCR; in TCRdb, only in-frame clones are kept and a portion is missing. This sample has over 85,000 clones, with 79% found just once. Unrecorded immune exposure was likely among donors, who were nominally healthy when sampled. This chain uses TRBV19 with TRBJ1-2; D is unresolved. This TCR was recovered from a woman between 35 and 50 years old in good health and CMV-seronegative. The sequenced material came from PBMCs. CDR3 coding DNA: TGTGCCAGTAGTGGCGCAGGCTATGGCTACACCTTC. Protein sequence: CASSGAGYGYTF.